This T cell receptor beta chain was observed in a study of neurological immune-mediated disorders. TCRdb analysed the 5' RACE reads with MiXCR anew, one entry per CDR3 protein. The table records 78,000 or so distinct CDR3 sequences, just over 5% of them present only once. The V and J ends lost 2 bases and 0 bases, in that order; junction bases with no gene match: 4. The germline CDR1 and CDR2 sequences are MNHNY and SVGAGI (reference sequence). The CDR3 sequence is 16 residues long. This clonotype was picked up many times. The V call is TRBV6-6, the J call TRBJ2-7; TRBD2 aligns across 10 bases. Source material: PBMCs. This sequence originates from a woman aged 25 to 39 with multiple sclerosis. CDR3 sequence reads: CASSYLAGENSYEQYF. For the CDR3, the DNA is TGTGCCAGCAGTTACCTAGCGGGAGAGAACTCCTACGAGCAGTACTTC.